This T cell receptor (beta chain) was sequenced for a study of T cells in Graves' hyperthyroidism and ophthalmopathy. Study in general: The blood sample was taken at first diagnosis, before treatment began.

V was cut by 5 bases and J by 10 bases, with 23 bases left in between. Germline V CDR1 and CDR2: SGHAT, FQNNGV. This CDR3 has 15 residues. Amplified regions were TCR beta CDR3 sequences from RNA transcripts. RT-PCR in the first round (using the HTBI primer set) targeted the TCR CDR3. TCRdb independently ran MiXCR on the multiplex PCR reads; one entry per CDR3 protein. Found here are some 300,000 distinct CDR3 sequences, roughly 13% of them singletons; the top ten hold roughly 7.9%. This clonotype was picked up many times. The antigen is unknown. Whole-study results and caveats: Also found in blood were most expanded thyroid clonotypes above 0.001.

The chain uses TRBV11-2 and TRBJ1-2; D perhaps matches TRBD1 (5 bases). The source is a middle-aged woman with Graves' hyperthyroidism. Sequenced: blood. The DNA of the CDR3 is TGTGCCAGCAGCCGTACAGGTTCCGTAGGGTCGACCTACACCTTC. Its translation: CASSRTGSVGSTYTF.